The next 4 T cell receptor beta chains were all read from a single sample in a study of PD-1 blockade in classical Hodgkin lymphoma. Method: immunoSEQ multiplex PCR; TCRdb's copy keeps in-frame clones and lacks some. The table has over 20,000 clones, around 83% seen once. Time point specified: cycle 4 day 1 (C4D1), after six to seven weeks of nivolumab. Each patient experienced a relapse that followed autologous stem cell transplantation, and brentuximab vedotin exposure varied. The material sequenced was peripheral blood mononuclear cells (PBMCs), taken before the fourth cycle of nivolumab. These receptors came from a human donor with classical Hodgkin lymphoma.

This chain connects TRBV5-1 to TRBJ2-7; 8 bases agree with TRBD1. The CDR3 is 13 amino acids. Germline V gene sequence: CDR1 SGHRS, CDR2 YFSETQ. The V and J ends lost 4 bases and 5 bases, in that order; junction bases with no gene match: 5. Here the CDR3 reads CASSQRTGNEQYF. The CDR3 bases are TGCGCCAGCAGCCAACGGACAGGGAACGAGCAGTACTTC.

The V call is TRBV4-3, the J call TRBJ2-7; 9 positions match TRBD2. The CDR3 contains 15 residues. CDR1 is LGHNA and CDR2 is YSLEER in the germline V gene. Trimming cost V 0 bases and J 2 bases; bases outside gene matches: 2. CDR3 residues: CASSQEKRGAYEQYF. For the CDR3, the DNA is TGCGCCAGCAGCCAAGAAAAGCGGGGGGCCTACGAGCAGTACTTC.

The chain combines TRBV30 with TRBJ1-5; D call uncertain. Trimming took off 3 bases at V and 1 base at J, with 19 bases between the two ends. The CDR3 sequence is 17 residues long. Germline CDR1 GTSNPN, CDR2 SVGIG (reference sequence). The DNA of the CDR3 is TGTGCCTGGAGCCGAGGGCGTATTTCCAAGAGCAATCAGCCCCAGCATTTT. Its protein is CAWSRGRISKSNQPQHF.

The genes are TRBV7-2 and TRBJ2-5, with D tentatively TRBD1 (6 bases). The CDR3 has 13 amino acids. Per germline, CDR1 SGHTA and CDR2 FQGNSA. Trimming stripped 5 bases from V and 4 bases from J, with 11 bases between. The CDR3 region is CASSQGMVETQYF. The CDR3 DNA reads TGTGCCAGCAGCCAGGGGATGGTAGAGACCCAGTACTTC.